The TCR beta chain described here comes from a study of T-cell memory formation after mild COVID-19. Study observations and caveats: Later expanders leaned CD4+, whereas clones that contracted between day 15 and 85 were balanced CD4/CD8. Mainly CM and EM harbored the contracting CD4+ clones; mainly EMRA harbored the CD8+ ones.

TCRdb passed the 5' RACE reads through MiXCR, listing each CDR3 protein once. The sample includes approximately 230,000 distinct CDR3 sequences, about a sixth of them seen just once. CDR1 is SGHAT and CDR2 is FQDESV in the germline V gene (reference sequence). CDR3 length equals 14 residues. The V segment lost 5 bases and the J segment 9 bases; nucleotides outside the gene matches: 11. Regarding this clonotype: Its antigen remains unknown.

The receptor was isolated from a man aged 18-30 years who had mild COVID-19 (a few samples of this study predate the infection). Cell type and time point are not known. This sequence joins TRBV11-1 and TRBJ1-1, with 8 bases matching TRBD1. The sample comprised PBMCs or a T cell subset sorted from them (not recorded which). The CDR3 DNA reads TGTGCCAGCAGCAGTGGACAGGGAAGTCGAAAAGCTTTCTTT. This codes for CASSSGQGSRKAFF. Complete variable domain (other parts from reference TRBV11-1 and TRBJ1-1): EAEVAQSPRYKITEKSQAVAFWCDPISGHATLYWYRQILGQGPELLVQFQDESVVDDSQLPKDRFSAERLKGVDSTLKIQPAELGDSAMYLCASSSGQGSRKAFFGQGTRLTVV.